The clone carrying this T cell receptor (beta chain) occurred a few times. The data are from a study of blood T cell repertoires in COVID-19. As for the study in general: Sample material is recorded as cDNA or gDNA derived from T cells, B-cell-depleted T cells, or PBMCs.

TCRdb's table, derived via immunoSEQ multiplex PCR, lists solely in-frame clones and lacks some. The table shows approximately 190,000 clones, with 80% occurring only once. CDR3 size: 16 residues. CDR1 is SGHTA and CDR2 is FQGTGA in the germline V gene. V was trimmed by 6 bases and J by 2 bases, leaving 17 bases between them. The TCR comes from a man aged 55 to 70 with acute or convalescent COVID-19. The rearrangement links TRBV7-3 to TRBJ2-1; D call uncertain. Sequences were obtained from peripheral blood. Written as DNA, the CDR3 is TGTGCCAGCAGTTCATCCTCCCGCGGTCCCTACAATGAGCAGTTCTTC. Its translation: CASSSSSRGPYNEQFF.